This T cell receptor beta chain was sequenced during a study of CD8 T cells in ankylosing spondylitis. About this clonotype: Its antigen is unidentified.

Findings and limits, study-wide: Past studies reported some motif variants in reactive arthritis synovial fluid and blood. Relatively scarce in peripheral blood, disease-linked clones were CD8+.

Germline V gene lookup returns CDR1 SGHVS and CDR2 FQNEAQ. Between the trimmed V and J ends, which lost 6 bases and 3 bases, there was a span of 16 bases. This CDR3 is 15 amino acids long. 5'-RACE, quantitative and with molecular barcodes, yielded the TCR beta libraries. In TCRdb, the 5' RACE reads were re-called with MiXCR into one record per CDR3 protein. The profile shows under 400,000 distinct CDR3 sequences, 11% of them singletons. This TCR was recovered from a female donor with ankylosing spondylitis or in good health (not recorded which). The chain couples TRBV7-8 to TRBJ2-3; the D gene could be TRBD1 or TRBD2 (5 bases each). Sequencing was performed on blood, either unsorted or a sorted T cell fraction (not recorded which). The CDR3 bases are TGTGCCAGCAGGGTCGACATCGGGGCGACAGATACGCAGTATTTT. This encodes CASRVDIGATDTQYF.